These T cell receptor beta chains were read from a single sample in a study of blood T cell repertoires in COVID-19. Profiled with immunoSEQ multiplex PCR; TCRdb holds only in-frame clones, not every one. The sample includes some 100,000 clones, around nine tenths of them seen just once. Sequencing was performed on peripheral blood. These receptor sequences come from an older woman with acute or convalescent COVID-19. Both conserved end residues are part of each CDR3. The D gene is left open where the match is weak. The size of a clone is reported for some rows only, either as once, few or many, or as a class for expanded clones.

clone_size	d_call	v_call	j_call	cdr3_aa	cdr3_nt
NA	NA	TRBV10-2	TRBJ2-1	CASSEGGFYNEQFF	TGCGCCAGCAGTGAAGGCGGGTTCTACAATGAGCAGTTCTTC
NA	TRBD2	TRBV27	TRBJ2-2	CASSLYVPTSGRANGELFF	TGTGCCAGCAGTTTATATGTCCCGACTAGCGGGAGGGCAAACGGGGAGCTGTTTTTT
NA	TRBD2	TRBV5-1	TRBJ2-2	CASSLQLAGNTGELFF	TGCGCCAGCAGCTTGCAACTAGCGGGAAACACCGGGGAGCTGTTTTTT
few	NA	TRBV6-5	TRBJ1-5	CASKSLGANNQPQHF	TGTGCCAGCAAGTCCCTAGGGGCGAACAATCAGCCCCAGCATTTT
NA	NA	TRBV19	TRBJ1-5	CASSIDHHGQAYNQPQHF	TGTGCCAGTAGTATAGATCACCACGGACAAGCCTACAATCAGCCCCAGCATTTT
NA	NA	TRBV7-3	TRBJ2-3	CASSLQATSGLVLDTQYF	TGTGCCAGCAGCTTACAGGCCACCTCGGGACTTGTCTTAGATACGCAGTATTTT
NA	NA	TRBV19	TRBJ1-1	CASSPEGAENTEAFF	TGTGCCAGTAGTCCCGAAGGGGCAGAGAACACTGAAGCTTTCTTT
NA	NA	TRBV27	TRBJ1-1	CASSLVANTEAFF	TGTGCCAGCAGTTTGGTGGCCAACACTGAAGCTTTCTTT
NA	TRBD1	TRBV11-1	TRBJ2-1	CASSSRGRVFNEQFF	TGTGCCAGCAGCTCCAGGGGGCGCGTATTCAATGAGCAGTTCTTC
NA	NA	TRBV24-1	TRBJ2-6	CATSPDSGANVLTF	TGTGCCACCAGTCCAGACTCTGGGGCCAACGTCCTGACTTTC
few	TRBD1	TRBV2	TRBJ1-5	CASSTGGGQPQHF	TGTGCCAGCAGCACAGGGGGCGGTCAGCCCCAGCATTTT